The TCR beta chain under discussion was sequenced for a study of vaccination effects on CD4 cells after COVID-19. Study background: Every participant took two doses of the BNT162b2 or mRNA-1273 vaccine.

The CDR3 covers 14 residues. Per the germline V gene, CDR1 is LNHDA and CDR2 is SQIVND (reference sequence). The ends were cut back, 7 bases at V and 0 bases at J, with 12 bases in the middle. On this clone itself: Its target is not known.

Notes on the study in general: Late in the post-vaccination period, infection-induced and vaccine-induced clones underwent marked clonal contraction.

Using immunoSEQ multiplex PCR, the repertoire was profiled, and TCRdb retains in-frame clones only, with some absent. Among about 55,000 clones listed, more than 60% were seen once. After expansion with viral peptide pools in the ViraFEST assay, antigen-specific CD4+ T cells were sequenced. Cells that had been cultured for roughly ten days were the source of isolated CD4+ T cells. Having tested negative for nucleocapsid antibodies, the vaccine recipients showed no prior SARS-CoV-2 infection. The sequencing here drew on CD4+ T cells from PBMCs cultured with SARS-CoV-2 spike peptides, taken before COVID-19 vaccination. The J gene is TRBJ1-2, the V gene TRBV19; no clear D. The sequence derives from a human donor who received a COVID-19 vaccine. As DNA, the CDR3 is TGTGCCAGTACCCGACACGAGACTAACTATGGCTACACCTTC. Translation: CASTRHETNYGYTF.